This T cell receptor (beta chain) is from a study of T cells in Graves' hyperthyroidism and ophthalmopathy. Germline-derived CDR1 and CDR2 are SGHTS and YDEGEE. CDR3 length equals 11 residues. Trimming removed 5 bases from V and 6 bases from J, with 9 bases in between. In its sample, this clonotype was seen many times. Amplification targeted TCR beta CDR3 regions from RNA transcripts. First-round RT-PCR of the TCR CDR3 relied on the HTBI primer set. TCRdb re-derived calls from the multiplex PCR reads in MiXCR, one entry per CDR3 protein. The table includes fewer than 750,000 distinct CDR3 sequences, roughly 46% detected once. Exclusion of patients followed from uncontrolled infection, other autoimmune disease, pregnancy or lactation.

The TCR originated in a woman younger than 30 with Graves' hyperthyroidism. Sequenced: peripheral blood or thyroid tissue (not recorded which). The chain combines TRBV5-8 with TRBJ2-7, with D possibly being TRBD1 or TRBD2 (5 bases each). CDR3 sequence reads: CASSRGGEQYF. The CDR3 nucleotides read TGTGCCAGCAGTCGGGGCGGCGAGCAGTACTTC.